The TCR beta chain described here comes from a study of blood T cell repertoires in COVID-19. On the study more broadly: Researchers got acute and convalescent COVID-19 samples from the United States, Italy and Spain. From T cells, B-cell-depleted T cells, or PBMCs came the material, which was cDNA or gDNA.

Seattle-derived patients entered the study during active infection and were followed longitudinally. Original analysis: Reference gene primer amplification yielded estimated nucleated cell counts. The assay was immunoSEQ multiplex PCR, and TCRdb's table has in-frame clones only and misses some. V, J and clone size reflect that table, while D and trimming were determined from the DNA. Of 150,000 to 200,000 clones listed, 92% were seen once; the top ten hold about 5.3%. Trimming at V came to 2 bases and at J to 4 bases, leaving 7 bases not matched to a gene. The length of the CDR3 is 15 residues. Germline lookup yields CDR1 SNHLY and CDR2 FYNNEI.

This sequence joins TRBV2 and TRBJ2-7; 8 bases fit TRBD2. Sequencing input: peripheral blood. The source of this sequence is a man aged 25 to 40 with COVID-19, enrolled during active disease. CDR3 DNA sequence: TGTGCCAGCAGTGAATGGCAGGGACTAGGATACGAGCAGTACTTC. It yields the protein CASSEWQGLGYEQYF.